This T cell receptor (beta chain) appears in the sequencing data of a study of blood T cell repertoires in COVID-19. Study context: Samples taken during acute and convalescent COVID-19 were collected in the United States, Italy and Spain. PBMCs, B-cell-depleted T cells, or T cells were the source of the cDNA or gDNA that made up the material.

The authors' processing: Estimation of nucleated cell counts relied on the amplification of reference gene primers. Only in-frame clones appear in the TCRdb table, and some are missing; sequencing was by immunoSEQ multiplex PCR. That table gives V, J and clone size, and the DNA gave D and trimming. The sample lists fewer than 150,000 clones, less than 85% occurring once. With 1 base removed from V and 6 bases from J, the gap between germline ends came to 17 bases. CDR3 size: 16 residues. The germline V gene has CDR1 SGHTS and CDR2 YDEGEE. Sequenced input: peripheral blood. This receptor was identified in a human donor in a cohort sampled during active COVID-19. This sequence joins TRBV5-8 and TRBJ1-5; D perhaps matches TRBD1 (5 bases). This chain's CDR3 is CASSLMGGGGGQPQHF. In DNA, the CDR3 is TGTGCCAGCAGCTTGATGGGGGGTGGCGGCGGTCAGCCCCAGCATTTT.